The sequence of this TCR beta chain was determined in a study of blood T cell repertoires in COVID-19. Looking at the study overall: The United States, Italy and Spain provided the acute and convalescent COVID-19 samples. T cells, B-cell-depleted T cells, or PBMCs supplied cDNA or gDNA.

Original processing methods: Reference gene primer amplification yielded estimated nucleated cell counts. The repertoire was sequenced with immunoSEQ multiplex PCR; TCRdb's copy has only in-frame clones and lacks some. That table supplies the V and J calls and clone size; D and trimming were determined from the DNA. Found here are some 20,000 clones, roughly 89% of them singletons; the top ten hold 3.5% to 5%. V dropped 4 bases and J dropped 0; count of bases not matched to a gene: 8. The CDR3 runs to 18 residues. Germline V gene lookup returns CDR1 MNHEY and CDR2 SVGEGT. Sequenced: peripheral blood. V usage is TRBV6-2 or TRBV6-3 and J usage is TRBJ2-3; 12 bases are a match to TRBD2. This receptor was identified in a human donor in a cohort sampled during active COVID-19. The CDR3 loop reads CASSFRLAGAPSTDTQYF. Here the CDR3 DNA reads TGTGCCAGCAGTTTTCGACTAGCGGGGGCCCCTAGCACAGATACGCAGTATTTT.